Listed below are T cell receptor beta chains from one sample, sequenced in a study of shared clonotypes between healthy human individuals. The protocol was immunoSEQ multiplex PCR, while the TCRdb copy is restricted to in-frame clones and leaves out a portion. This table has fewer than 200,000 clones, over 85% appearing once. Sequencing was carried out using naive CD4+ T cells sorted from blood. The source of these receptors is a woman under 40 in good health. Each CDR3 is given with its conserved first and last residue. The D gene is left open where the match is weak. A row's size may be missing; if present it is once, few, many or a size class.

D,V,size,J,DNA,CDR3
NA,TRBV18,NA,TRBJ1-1,TGTGCCAGCTCACCAACCGGGGGAAGGTGGGCTGAAGCTTTCTTT,CASSPTGGRWAEAFF
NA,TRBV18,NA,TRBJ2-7,TGTGCCAGCTCGCCCCTCCCGACTCCCGCCGAGCAGTACTTC,CASSPLPTPAEQYF
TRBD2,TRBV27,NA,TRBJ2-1,TGTGCCAGCAGTCCCCGACTAGCGGGAGACAATGAGCAGTTCTTC,CASSPRLAGDNEQFF
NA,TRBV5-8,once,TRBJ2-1,TGTGCCAGCAGCTTGTTGGCTGGGAGCTTAGGAGCCTACAATGAGCAGTTCTTC,CASSLLAGSLGAYNEQFF
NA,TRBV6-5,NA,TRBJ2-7,TGTGCCAGCAGTTACTCTTGGGGTACCGAGCAGTACTTC,CASSYSWGTEQYF
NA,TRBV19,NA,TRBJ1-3,TGTGCCAGTAGTCTTCCCGACAGGCACTCTGGAAACACCATATATTTT,CASSLPDRHSGNTIYF
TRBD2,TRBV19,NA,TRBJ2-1,TGTGCCAGTAGTCTAGCGGGAGGGCTATCCTACAATGAGCAGTTCTTC,CASSLAGGLSYNEQFF
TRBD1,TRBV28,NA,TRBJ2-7,TGTGCCAGCAGTGCACCCGGACAGGCCACCTACGAGCAGTACTTC,CASSAPGQATYEQYF
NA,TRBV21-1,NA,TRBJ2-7,TGTGCCAGCAGCACAAGGACGGAGGAGGAGGAGGGTATCTACGAGCAGTACTTC,CASSTRTEEEEGIYEQYF
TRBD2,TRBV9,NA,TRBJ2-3,TGTGCCAGCAGCGTCGAGACTAGCGGGATCTCGACGGGTACGCAGTATTTT,CASSVETSGISTGTQYF
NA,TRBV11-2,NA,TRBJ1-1,TGTGCCAGTACGGCTCTCTCCAGACGAGAAGCTTTCTTT,CASTALSRREAFF
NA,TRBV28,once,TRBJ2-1,TGTGCCAGCAGTTCTGGACGGCCGACGGCTGAGCAGTTCTTC,CASSSGRPTAEQFF
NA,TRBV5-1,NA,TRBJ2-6,TGCGCCAGCACTGCCTGGGGAACCAACGTCCTGACTTTC,CASTAWGTNVLTF
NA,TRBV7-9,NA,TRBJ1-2,TGTGCCAGCAGCCTAGGGACCAAATATGGCTACACCTTC,CASSLGTKYGYTF
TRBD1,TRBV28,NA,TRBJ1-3,TGTGCCAGCAGACCGGACAGGGGGCGACTTGGAAACACCATATATTTT,CASRPDRGRLGNTIYF
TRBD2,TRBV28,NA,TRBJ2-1,TGTGCCAGCAGTTTTGGGACTAGACTAAACAATGAGCAGTTCTTC,CASSFGTRLNNEQFF
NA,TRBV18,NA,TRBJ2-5,TGTGCCAGCTCACGCAACCAAGAGACCCAGTACTTC,CASSRNQETQYF
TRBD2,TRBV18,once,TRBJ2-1,TGTGCCAGCTCACCCGGGACTAGCGGTAACAATGAGCAGTTCTTC,CASSPGTSGNNEQFF
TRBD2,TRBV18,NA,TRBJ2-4,TGTGCCAGCTCACCTGAAGGGCCGACTAGCGGGAGCTTCGGCATTCAGTACTTC,CASSPEGPTSGSFGIQYF
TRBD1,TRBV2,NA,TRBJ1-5,TGTGCCAGCACTTGGACAGGGAGCAATCAGCCCCAGCATTTT,CASTWTGSNQPQHF
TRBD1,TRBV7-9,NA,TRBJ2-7,TGTGCCAGCAGGAGAGGGGGGATTTTGATTCGGACAGGGTTTTACGAGCAGTACTTC,CASRRGGILIRTGFYEQYF
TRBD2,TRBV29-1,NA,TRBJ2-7,TGCAGCGTTGCAGATAGCGGGGGGTCCTACGAGCAGTACTTC,CSVADSGGSYEQYF
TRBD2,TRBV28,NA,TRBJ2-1,TGTGCCAGCAGTCCTTCGGGACTAGCGGGAAGGGTGAATGAGCAGTTCTTC,CASSPSGLAGRVNEQFF
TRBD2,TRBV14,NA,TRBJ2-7,TGTGCCAGCGGTGCGGGAGTTTGGGAGCAGTACTTC,CASGAGVWEQYF
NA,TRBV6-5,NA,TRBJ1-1,TGTGCCAGCAGTTTTCACGAGGAGGGTCGTGAAGCTTTCTTT,CASSFHEEGREAFF
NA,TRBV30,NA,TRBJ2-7,TGTGCCTGGAGTTTCCGGACAACGTTCGGGAGTACCTACGAGCAGTACTTC,CAWSFRTTFGSTYEQYF
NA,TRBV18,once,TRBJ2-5,TGTGCCAGCTCACCACCTTTTGTAGGCGGAGAGACCCAGTACTTC,CASSPPFVGGETQYF
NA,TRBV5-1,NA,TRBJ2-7,TGCGCCAGCAGCTTAGAGGACGAGCAGTACTTC,CASSLEDEQYF
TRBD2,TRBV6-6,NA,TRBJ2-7,TGTGCCAGCAGTTTGACCGGGACTAGCGGGAGATACGAGCAGTACTTC,CASSLTGTSGRYEQYF
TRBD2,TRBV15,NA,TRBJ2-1,TGTGCCACCAGCAGAACCGGCGGGGGGTCAGGGTACAATGAGCAGTTCTTC,CATSRTGGGSGYNEQFF
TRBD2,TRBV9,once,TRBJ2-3,TGTGCCAGCAGCGTAACAGTTAGCGGGAGGGTCGAAGATACGCAGTATTTT,CASSVTVSGRVEDTQYF
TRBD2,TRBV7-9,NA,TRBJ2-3,TGTGCCAGCAGCTTTAGAGCGGGAGGGCGCGCAGATACGCAGTATTTT,CASSFRAGGRADTQYF
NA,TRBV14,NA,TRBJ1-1,TGTGCCAGCAGCCAAGTTTTAGGAATTAAAACTGAAGTTTTCTTT,CASSQVLGIKTEVFF
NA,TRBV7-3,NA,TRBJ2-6,TGTGCCAGCAGCTTACTTCGCGGCTCTGGGGCCAACGTCCTGACTTTC,CASSLLRGSGANVLTF
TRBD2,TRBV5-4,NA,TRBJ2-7,TGTGCCAGCAGCTTGCTTGCGGGGGGCTCCTACGAGCAGTACTTC,CASSLLAGGSYEQYF
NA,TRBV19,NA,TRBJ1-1,TGTGCCAGTAGTATAGGTAAGGGACGGAACACTGAAGCTTTCTTT,CASSIGKGRNTEAFF
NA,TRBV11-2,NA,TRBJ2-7,TGTGCCAGCAGCTCCATTAGGAGTAACTGGTACGAGCAGTACTTC,CASSSIRSNWYEQYF
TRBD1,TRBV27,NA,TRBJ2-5,TGTGCCAGCAGTTTGACAGGGGAACAGACCCAGTACTTC,CASSLTGEQTQYF
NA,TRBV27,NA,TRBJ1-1,TGTGCCAGCAGTCCCCCCGGGGGAGAAGCTTTCTTT,CASSPPGGEAFF
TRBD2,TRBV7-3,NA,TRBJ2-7,TGTGCCAGCAGCACCGGGACTAGCTACGAGCAGTACTTC,CASSTGTSYEQYF
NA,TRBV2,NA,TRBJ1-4,TGTGCCAGCAGTGAATCGCGGACATATGGTGAAAAACTGTTTTTT,CASSESRTYGEKLFF
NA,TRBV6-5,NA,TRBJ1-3,TGTGCCAGCAGTTCACCTGGAAACACCATATATTTT,CASSSPGNTIYF
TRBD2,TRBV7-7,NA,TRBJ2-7,TGTGCCAGCAGCTTACGGCGGGAGGGCCCTTCTCCCTACGAGCAGTACTTC,CASSLRREGPSPYEQYF
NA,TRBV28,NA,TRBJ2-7,TGTGCCAGCAGTTCAACCACCTCCTACGAGCAGTACTTC,CASSSTTSYEQYF
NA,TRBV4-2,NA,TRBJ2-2,TGTGCCAGCAGCCAAGATCTGTCGAACACCGGGGAGCTGTTTTTT,CASSQDLSNTGELFF